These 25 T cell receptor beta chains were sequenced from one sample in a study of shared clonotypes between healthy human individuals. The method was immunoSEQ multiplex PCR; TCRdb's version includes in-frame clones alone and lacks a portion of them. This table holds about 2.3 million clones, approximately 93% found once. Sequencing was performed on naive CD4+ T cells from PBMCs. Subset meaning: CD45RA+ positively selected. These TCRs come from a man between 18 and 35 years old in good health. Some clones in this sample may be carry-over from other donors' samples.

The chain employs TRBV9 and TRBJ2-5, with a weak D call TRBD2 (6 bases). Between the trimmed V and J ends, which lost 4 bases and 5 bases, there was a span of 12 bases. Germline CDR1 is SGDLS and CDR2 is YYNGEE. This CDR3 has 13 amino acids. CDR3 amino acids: CASSPGTLETQYF. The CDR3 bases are TGTGCCAGCAGCCCCGGGACTCTGGAGACCCAGTACTTC.

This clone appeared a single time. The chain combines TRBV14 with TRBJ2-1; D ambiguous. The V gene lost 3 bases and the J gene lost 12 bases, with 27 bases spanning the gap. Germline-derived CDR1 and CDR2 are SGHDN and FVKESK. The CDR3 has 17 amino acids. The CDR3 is CASSQRREGSRRSRQFF. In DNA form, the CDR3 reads TGTGCCAGCAGCCAGAGAAGAGAAGGGTCAAGGAGATCGAGGCAGTTCTTC.

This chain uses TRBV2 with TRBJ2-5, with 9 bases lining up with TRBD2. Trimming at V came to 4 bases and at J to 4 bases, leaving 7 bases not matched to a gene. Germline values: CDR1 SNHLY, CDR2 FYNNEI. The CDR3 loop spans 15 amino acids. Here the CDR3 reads CASSGIAGVGETQYF. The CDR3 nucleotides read TGTGCCAGCAGTGGAATAGCGGGAGTGGGAGAGACCCAGTACTTC.

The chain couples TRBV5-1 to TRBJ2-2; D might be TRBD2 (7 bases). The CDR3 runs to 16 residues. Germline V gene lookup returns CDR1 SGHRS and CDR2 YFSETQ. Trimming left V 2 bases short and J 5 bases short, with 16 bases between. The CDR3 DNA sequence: TGCGCCAGCAGCTTCCATCTAGGGGGAGGGACCGGGGAGCTGTTTTTT. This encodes CASSFHLGGGTGELFF.

The DNA for the CDR3 is TGTGCCAGCACTCTCGGGGGGCTAGGGAACATTCAGTACTTC. Translation gives CASTLGGLGNIQYF. The chain recombines TRBV6-1 with TRBJ2-4; tentative D call: TRBD2 (7 bases). CDR3 length: 14 residues. CDR1 and CDR2 from the germline V gene are MNHNS and SASEGT. V shed 7 bases and J shed 7 bases, with 17 bases lying between them.

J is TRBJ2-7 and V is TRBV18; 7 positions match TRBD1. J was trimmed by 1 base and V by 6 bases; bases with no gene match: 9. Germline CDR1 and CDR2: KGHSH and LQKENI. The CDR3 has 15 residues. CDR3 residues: CASSPGTAASYEQYF. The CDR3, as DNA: TGTGCCAGCTCTCCCGGGACAGCAGCTTCCTACGAGCAGTACTTC.

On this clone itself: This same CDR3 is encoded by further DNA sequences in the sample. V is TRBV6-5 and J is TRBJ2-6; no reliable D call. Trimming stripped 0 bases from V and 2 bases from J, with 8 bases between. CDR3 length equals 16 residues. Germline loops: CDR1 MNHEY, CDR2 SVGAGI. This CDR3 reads CASSYSGGTGANVLTF. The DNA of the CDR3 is TGTGCCAGCAGTTACTCAGGCGGTACTGGGGCCAACGTCCTGACTTTC.

DNA of the CDR3: TGTGCCAGCAGCTTAGTTACGGAGAATTCACCCCTCCACTTT. This sequence encodes CASSLVTENSPLHF. This chain links TRBV7-9 with TRBJ1-6; D unresolved. The CDR3 extends over 14 amino acids. The germline V and J ends were trimmed by 1 base and 7 bases, with 8 bases remaining between them. From germline, CDR1 is SEHNR and CDR2 FQNEAQ (reference sequence).

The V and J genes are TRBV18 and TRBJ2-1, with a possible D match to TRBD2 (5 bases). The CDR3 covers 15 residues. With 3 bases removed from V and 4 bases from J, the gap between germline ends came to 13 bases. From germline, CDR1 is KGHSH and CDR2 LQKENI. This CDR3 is CASSPVVGAYNEQFF. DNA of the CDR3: TGTGCCAGCTCACCGGTGGTGGGAGCATACAATGAGCAGTTCTTC.

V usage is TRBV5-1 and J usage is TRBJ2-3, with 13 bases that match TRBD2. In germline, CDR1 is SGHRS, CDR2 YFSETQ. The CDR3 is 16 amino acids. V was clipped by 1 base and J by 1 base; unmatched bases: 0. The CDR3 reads CASSLTSGRGTDTQYF. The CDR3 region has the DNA TGCGCCAGCAGCTTGACTAGCGGGAGGGGCACAGATACGCAGTATTTT. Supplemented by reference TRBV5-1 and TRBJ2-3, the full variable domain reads KAGVTQTPRYLIKTRGQQVTLSCSPISGHRSVSWYQQTPGQGLQFLFEYFSETQRNKGNFPGRFSGRQFSNSRSEMNVSTLELGDSALYLCASSLTSGRGTDTQYFGPGTRLTVL.

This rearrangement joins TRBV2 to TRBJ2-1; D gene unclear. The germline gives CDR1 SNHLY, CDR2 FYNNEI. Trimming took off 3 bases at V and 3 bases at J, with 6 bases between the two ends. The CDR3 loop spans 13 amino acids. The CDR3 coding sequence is TGTGCCAGCAGTGAGGAAGTCTACAATGAGCAGTTCTTC. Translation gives CASSEEVYNEQFF.

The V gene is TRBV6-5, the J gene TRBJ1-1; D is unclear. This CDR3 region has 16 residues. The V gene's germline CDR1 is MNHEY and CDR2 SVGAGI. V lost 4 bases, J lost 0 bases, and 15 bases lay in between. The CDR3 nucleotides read TGTGCCAGCAGTTCCTATCGATCAGATTTGAACACTGAAGCTTTCTTT. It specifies CASSSYRSDLNTEAFF.

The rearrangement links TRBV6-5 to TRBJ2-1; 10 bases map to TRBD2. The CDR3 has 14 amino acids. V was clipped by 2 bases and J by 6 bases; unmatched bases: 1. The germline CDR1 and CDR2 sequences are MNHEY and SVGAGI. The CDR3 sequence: CASSYRTSGNEQFF. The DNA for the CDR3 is TGTGCCAGCAGTTACCGGACTAGCGGCAATGAGCAGTTCTTC.

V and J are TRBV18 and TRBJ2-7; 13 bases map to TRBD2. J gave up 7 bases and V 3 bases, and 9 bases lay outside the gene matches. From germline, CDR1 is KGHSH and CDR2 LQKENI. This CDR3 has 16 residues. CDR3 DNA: TGTGCCAGCTCACCCACCGGGACTAGCGGGATTCTAGAGCAGTACTTC. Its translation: CASSPTGTSGILEQYF.

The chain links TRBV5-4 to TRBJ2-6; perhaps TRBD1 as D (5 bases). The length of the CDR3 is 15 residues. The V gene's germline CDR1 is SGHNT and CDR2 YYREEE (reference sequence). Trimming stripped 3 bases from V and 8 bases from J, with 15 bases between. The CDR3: CASSSLGQGSNVLTF. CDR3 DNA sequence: TGTGCCAGCAGCTCTTTAGGGCAGGGTTCCAACGTCCTGACTTTC.

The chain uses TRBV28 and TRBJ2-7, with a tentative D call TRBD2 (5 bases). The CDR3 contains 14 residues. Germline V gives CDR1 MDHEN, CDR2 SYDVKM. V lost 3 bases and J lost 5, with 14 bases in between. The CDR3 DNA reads TGTGCCAGCAGTTTCGAGCGGAGTGGCGACGAGCAGTACTTC. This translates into CASSFERSGDEQYF.

The CDR3 sequence: CASRRDSGANVLTF. The DNA for the CDR3 is TGTGCCAGCAGAAGGGACTCTGGGGCCAACGTCCTGACTTTC. The chain joins TRBV2 to TRBJ2-6; D gene unclear. This CDR3 has 14 residues. Germline CDR1 is SNHLY and CDR2 is FYNNEI. Trimming stripped 6 bases from V and 0 bases from J, with 6 bases between.

CDR3 sequence (DNA): TGTGCCAGCAGCAACGCCGGGACAGGCCCGAATGAAAAACTGTTTTTT. It yields the protein CASSNAGTGPNEKLFF. The V gene is TRBV11-2, the J gene TRBJ1-4, with 8 positions matching TRBD1. V lost 5 bases and J lost 5; bases outside the gene matches: 10. The CDR3 runs 16 residues. Germline V gene lookup returns CDR1 SGHAT and CDR2 FQNNGV. Variable domain in full (rest from reference TRBV11-2 and TRBJ1-4): EAGVAQSPRYKIIEKRQSVAFWCNPISGHATLYWYQQILGQGPKLLIQFQNNGVVDDSQLPKDRFSAERLKGVDSTLKIQPAKLEDSAVYLCASSNAGTGPNEKLFFGSGTQLSVL.

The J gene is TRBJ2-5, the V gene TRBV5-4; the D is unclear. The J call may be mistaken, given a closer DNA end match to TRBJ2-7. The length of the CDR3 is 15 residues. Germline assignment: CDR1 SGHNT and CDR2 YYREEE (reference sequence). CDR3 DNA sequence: TGTGCCAGCAGTCCACACGTGGGCGGCACCTACGAGCAGTACTTC. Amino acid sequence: CASSPHVGGTYEQYF.

CDR3 DNA: TGTGCCACCAGCAGAGGACAGATCAATCAGCCCCAGCATTTT. It yields the protein CATSRGQINQPQHF. The V gene is TRBV15, the J gene TRBJ1-5, with D perhaps TRBD1 (5 bases). Germline values: CDR1 LNHNV, CDR2 YYDKDF (reference sequence). This CDR3 region has 14 residues. V dropped 1 base and J dropped 3 bases, with 7 bases sitting between them.

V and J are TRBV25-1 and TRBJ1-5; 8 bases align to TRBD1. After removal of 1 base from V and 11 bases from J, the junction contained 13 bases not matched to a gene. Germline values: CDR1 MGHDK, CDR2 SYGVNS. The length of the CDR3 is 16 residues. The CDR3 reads CASSESDRGNLAAQHF. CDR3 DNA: TGTGCCAGCAGTGAATCAGACAGGGGAAATCTTGCGGCCCAGCATTTT.

The CDR3 DNA sequence: TGCGCCAGCAGCTTGGACCTGAAGTCTTATACGCAGTATTTT. Translation: CASSLDLKSYTQYF. This chain joins TRBV5-1 and TRBJ2-3; the D is unclear. CDR3 length equals 14 residues. Per the germline V gene, CDR1 is SGHRS and CDR2 is YFSETQ. Deletions cut 0 bases from V and 7 bases from J, with 12 bases between. Full variable domain (outside the CDR3, taken from reference TRBV5-1 and TRBJ2-3): KAGVTQTPRYLIKTRGQQVTLSCSPISGHRSVSWYQQTPGQGLQFLFEYFSETQRNKGNFPGRFSGRQFSNSRSEMNVSTLELGDSALYLCASSLDLKSYTQYFGPGTRLTVL.

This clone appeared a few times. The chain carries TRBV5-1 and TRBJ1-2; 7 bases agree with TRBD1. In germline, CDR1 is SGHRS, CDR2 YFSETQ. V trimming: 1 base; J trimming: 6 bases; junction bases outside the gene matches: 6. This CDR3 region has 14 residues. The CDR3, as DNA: TGCGCCAGCAGCTTGAGGGACAGCTGGGATGGCTACACCTTC. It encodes CASSLRDSWDGYTF.

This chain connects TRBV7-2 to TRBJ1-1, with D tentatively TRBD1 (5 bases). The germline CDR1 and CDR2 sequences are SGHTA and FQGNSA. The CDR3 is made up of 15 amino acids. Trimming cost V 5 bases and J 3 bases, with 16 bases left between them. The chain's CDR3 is CASSRRDRGYTEAFF. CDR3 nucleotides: TGTGCCAGCAGCCGTCGAGACAGAGGATACACTGAAGCTTTCTTT.

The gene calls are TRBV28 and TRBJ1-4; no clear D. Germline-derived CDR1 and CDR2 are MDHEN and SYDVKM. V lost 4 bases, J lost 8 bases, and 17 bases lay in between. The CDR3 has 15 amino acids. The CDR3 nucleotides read TGTGCCAGCAGTTCTCCGGGCCAAACCCAGGAAAAACTGTTTTTT. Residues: CASSSPGQTQEKLFF. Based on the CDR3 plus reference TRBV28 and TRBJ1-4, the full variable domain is DVKVTQSSRYLVKRTGEKVFLECVQDMDHENMFWYRQDPGLGLRLIYFSYDVKMKEKGDIPEGYSVSREKKERFSLILESASTNQTSMYLCASSSPGQTQEKLFFGSGTQLSVL.